This TCR beta chain was found in a study of blood T cells in healthy people across ages. Points from the study as a whole: Roughly linear declines in TCR beta diversity per million T cells occurred with age.

With a J-beta primer mix and a sample-barcoded 5' primer, a second PCR ran 7 to 11 cycles. TCRdb analysed the 5' RACE reads with MiXCR anew, one entry per CDR3 protein. This sample has over 700,000 distinct CDR3 sequences, with roughly 25% found just once. Each donor was a healthy Caucasian individual from Russia, aged about 6 to 100. Peripheral blood samples of 9 to 10 milliliters were drawn from each donor. As concerns this clonotype: Antigen unknown.

These data also formed part of another study, on T cells of mothers and their children. That study adds: Samples were provided by three healthy Caucasian mothers and their six children.

This clonotype was obtained from a boy between 10 and 17 years old in good health. Sequencing was carried out using blood.

The CDR3 reads CASRPPKVYEQYF. The CDR3 nucleotides are TGTGCCAGCAGACCCCCCAAGGTTTACGAGCAGTACTTC. The chain carries TRBV28 and TRBJ2-7, with D unresolved. The CDR3 has 13 amino acids. Germline V lookup: CDR1 MDHEN, CDR2 SYDVKM. Trimming stripped 6 bases from V and 4 bases from J, with 13 bases between.